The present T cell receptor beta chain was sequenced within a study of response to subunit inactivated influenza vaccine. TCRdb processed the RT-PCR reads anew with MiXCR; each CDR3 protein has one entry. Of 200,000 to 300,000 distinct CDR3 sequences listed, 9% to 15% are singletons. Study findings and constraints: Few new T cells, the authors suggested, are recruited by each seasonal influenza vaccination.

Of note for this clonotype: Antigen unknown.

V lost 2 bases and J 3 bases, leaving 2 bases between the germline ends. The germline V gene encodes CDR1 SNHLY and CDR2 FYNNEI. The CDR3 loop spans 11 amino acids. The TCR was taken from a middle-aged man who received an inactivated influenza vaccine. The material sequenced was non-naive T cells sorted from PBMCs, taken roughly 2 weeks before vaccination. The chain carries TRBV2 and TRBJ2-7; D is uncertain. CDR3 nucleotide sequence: TGTGCCAGCAGTGAATTCTACGAGCAGTACTTC. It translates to CASSEFYEQYF.